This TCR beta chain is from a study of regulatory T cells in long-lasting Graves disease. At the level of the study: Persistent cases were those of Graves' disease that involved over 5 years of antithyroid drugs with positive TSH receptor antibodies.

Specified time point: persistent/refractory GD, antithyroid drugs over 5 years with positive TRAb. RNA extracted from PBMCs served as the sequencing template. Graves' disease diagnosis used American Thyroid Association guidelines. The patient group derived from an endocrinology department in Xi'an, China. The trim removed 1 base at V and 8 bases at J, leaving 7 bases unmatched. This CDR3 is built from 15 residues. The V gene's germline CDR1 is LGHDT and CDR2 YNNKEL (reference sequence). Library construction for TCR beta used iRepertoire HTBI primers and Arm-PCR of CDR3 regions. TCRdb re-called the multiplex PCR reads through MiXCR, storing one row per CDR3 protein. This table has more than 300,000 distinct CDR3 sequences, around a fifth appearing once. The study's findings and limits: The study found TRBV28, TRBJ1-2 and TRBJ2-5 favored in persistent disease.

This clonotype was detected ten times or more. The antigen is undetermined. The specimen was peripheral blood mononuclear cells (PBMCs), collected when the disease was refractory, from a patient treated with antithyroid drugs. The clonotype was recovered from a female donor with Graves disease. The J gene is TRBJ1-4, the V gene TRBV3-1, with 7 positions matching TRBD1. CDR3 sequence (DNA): TGTGCCAGCAGCCAAGTGAGGGGGCTAAGGGAAAAACTGTTTTTT. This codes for CASSQVRGLREKLFF.